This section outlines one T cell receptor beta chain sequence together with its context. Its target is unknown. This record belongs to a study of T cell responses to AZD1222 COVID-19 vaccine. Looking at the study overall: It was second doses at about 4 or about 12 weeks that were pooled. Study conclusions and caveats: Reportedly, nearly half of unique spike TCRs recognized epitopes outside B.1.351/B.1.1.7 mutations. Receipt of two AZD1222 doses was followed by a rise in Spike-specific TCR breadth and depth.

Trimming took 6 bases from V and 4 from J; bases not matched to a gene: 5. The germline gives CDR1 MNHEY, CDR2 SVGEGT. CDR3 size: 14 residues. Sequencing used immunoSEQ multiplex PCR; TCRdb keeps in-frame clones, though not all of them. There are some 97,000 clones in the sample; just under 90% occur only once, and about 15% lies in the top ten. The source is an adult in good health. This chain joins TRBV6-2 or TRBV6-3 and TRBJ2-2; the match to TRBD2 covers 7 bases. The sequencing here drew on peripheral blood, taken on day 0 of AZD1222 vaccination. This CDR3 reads CASSQTSTTGELFF. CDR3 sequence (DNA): TGTGCCAGCAGCCAGACTAGCACCACCGGGGAGCTGTTTTTT.